These T cell receptor beta chains were read from a single sample in a study of CD8 T cells in ankylosing spondylitis. TCRdb recomputed calls from the 5' RACE reads with MiXCR, one row per CDR3 protein. The table records roughly 700,000 distinct CDR3 sequences, around 17% of them present only once. The sample comprised blood, either unsorted or a sorted T cell fraction (not recorded which). The receptors were sampled from a male donor with ankylosing spondylitis. Each CDR3 is given without its conserved first and last residue.

TRBV9	TRBJ2-3	ASSVGSRWSDTQY
TRBV3-1	TRBJ1-5	ASSGQFSNQPQH
TRBV6-5	TRBJ2-2	ASSYMTGNTGELF
TRBV14	TRBJ2-1	ASSQVRTALF
TRBV20-1	TRBJ2-1	SAPSGGYNEQF
TRBV27	TRBJ2-5	ASSPGGAETQY
TRBV5-1	TRBJ1-2	ASSPIGSYGYT
TRBV4-3	TRBJ2-1	ASSQDGTGANEQF
TRBV20-1	TRBJ1-2	SAGGGYT
TRBV7-9	TRBJ1-1	ASSLSGRVGEAF
TRBV5-1	TRBJ1-6	ASSLGQGAANSPLH
TRBV7-9	TRBJ2-7	ASRGGDSYEQY
TRBV29-1	TRBJ2-2	SVLSGVPTGELF
TRBV6-2/TRBV6-3	TRBJ2-1	ASSSAGTKGIEQF
TRBV6-1	TRBJ1-1	ASIRDVRLNAF
TRBV29-1	TRBJ1-1	SVEVNGQGNTEAF
TRBV5-1	TRBJ2-2	ASSYSGRAGELF
TRBV4-3	TRBJ2-1	ASSQDLIRAGSYNEQF
TRBV4-1	TRBJ2-1	ASSLRTTSYNEQF
TRBV10-3	TRBJ2-5	AISEQGLETQY
TRBV6-1	TRBJ2-5	ASSPQGALSETQY
TRBV5-4	TRBJ1-5	ASKIQGSNQPQH
TRBV12-3/TRBV12-4	TRBJ2-3	ASCFGSASLLPTDTQY